These 29 T cell receptor beta chains share one sample of origin, sequenced in a study of cytomegalovirus exposure and HLA in healthy donors. In the PCR, 60 Vbeta and 13 Jbeta primers were used. Only in-frame clones appear in the TCRdb table, and some are missing; sequencing was by immunoSEQ multiplex PCR. This sample carries tens of thousands of clones, under 80% of them seen once, and the ten largest clones take roughly 4.5%. The sequenced material came from PBMCs. These receptors came from a man aged 55-75 years in good health and CMV-seropositive.

The gene calls are TRBV9 and TRBJ1-1; TRBD1 matches 7 bases. J gave up 7 bases and V 3 bases, and 6 bases lay outside the gene matches. CDR3 length: 13 residues. In germline, CDR1 is SGDLS, CDR2 YYNGEE. In nucleotides, the CDR3 is TGTGCCAGCAGCGCCCTTGACAGGGATGAAGCTTTCTTT. This encodes CASSALDRDEAFF.

The gene calls are TRBV7-9 and TRBJ1-2; D ambiguous. V lost 5 bases to trimming and J lost 5 bases, with 12 bases between them. Per germline, CDR1 SEHNR and CDR2 FQNEAQ (reference sequence). This CDR3 comprises 13 residues. CDR3 amino acids: CASSPSQVYGYTF. In DNA, the CDR3 is TGTGCCAGCAGCCCGTCGCAGGTTTATGGCTACACCTTC.

A few counts support this clone. V and J are TRBV27 and TRBJ2-1; TRBD2 agrees at 8 bases. Germline V gene sequence: CDR1 MNHEY, CDR2 SMNVEV (reference sequence). The CDR3 contains 22 residues. J gave up 5 bases and V 2 bases, and 26 bases lay outside the gene matches. The CDR3 region has the DNA TGTGCCAGCAGTTTAAATGGACGGGCCAGGGGAACGATTTTGACTAGCGACAATGAGCAGTTCTTC. Translating it yields CASSLNGRARGTILTSDNEQFF.

This clone was counted only a few times. The rearrangement uses TRBV7-2 and TRBJ1-2; weak D call: TRBD1 (6 bases). The CDR3 extends over 13 amino acids. The germline V gene has CDR1 SGHTA and CDR2 FQGNSA. V was clipped by 4 bases and J by 5 bases, with 11 bases between them. CDR3 residues: CASSYMGAYGYTF. As DNA, the CDR3 is TGTGCCAGCAGCTACATGGGGGCATATGGCTACACCTTC.

The genes are TRBV5-1 and TRBJ1-4; D gene ambiguous. V lost 5 bases and J 7 bases, leaving 15 bases between the germline ends. Germline-derived CDR1 and CDR2 are SGHRS and YFSETQ. The CDR3 totals 14 residues. The CDR3 protein is CASRPSPGSEKLFF. CDR3 bases: TGCGCCAGCAGACCCTCCCCGGGAAGTGAAAAACTGTTTTTT.

V and J are TRBV7-9 and TRBJ2-7, with D possibly matching TRBD2 (6 bases). V lost 2 bases to trimming and J lost 0 bases, with 14 bases between them. Germline assignment: CDR1 SEHNR and CDR2 FQNEAQ (reference sequence). There are 16 residues in the CDR3. This CDR3 reads CASSLNAGPSSYEQYF. CDR3 in DNA: TGTGCCAGCAGCTTAAACGCGGGGCCAAGCTCCTACGAGCAGTACTTC.

The V gene is TRBV28, the J gene TRBJ2-7; 11 bases match TRBD2. V lost 6 bases, J lost 4 bases, and 8 bases stayed unmatched. This CDR3 is built from 15 residues. Germline-derived CDR1 and CDR2 are MDHEN and SYDVKM. The CDR3 DNA sequence: TGTGCCAGCAGACGTAGCGGGAGGGCCGTGTACGAGCAGTACTTC. This encodes CASRRSGRAVYEQYF.

The CDR3 loop is CASSLGLAGGPYQETQYF. CDR3 nucleotide sequence: TGTGCCAGCAGCTTGGGACTAGCGGGGGGGCCTTACCAAGAGACCCAGTACTTC. This chain connects TRBV5-4 to TRBJ2-5, with TRBD2 matching 14 bases. The CDR3 loop spans 18 amino acids. The J segment lost 0 bases and the V segment lost 0 bases, leaving 4 bases of the junction unmatched. The germline V gene has CDR1 SGHNT and CDR2 YYREEE (reference sequence).

The chain employs TRBV4-2 and TRBJ1-2, with a weak D call TRBD1 (5 bases). From germline, CDR1 is LGHNA and CDR2 YNFKEQ. The CDR3 extends over 14 amino acids. V gave up 6 bases and J gave up 8 bases, with 19 bases separating them. The CDR3 protein is CASRLQTASRGYTF. The CDR3 nucleotides read TGTGCCAGCAGATTACAGACAGCTTCCCGGGGCTACACCTTC.

The rearrangement joins TRBV4-1 to TRBJ2-1, with D tentatively TRBD2 (5 bases). This CDR3 is built from 12 residues. The V and J ends lost 1 base and 10 bases respectively, with 8 bases between them. Germline loops: CDR1 MGHRA, CDR2 YSYEKL. CDR3 region: CASSQAGEEQFF. Here the CDR3 DNA reads TGCGCCAGCAGCCAAGCCGGGGAGGAGCAGTTCTTC.

This clone was picked up a small number of times. The chain joins TRBV7-9 to TRBJ2-5; 8 bases fit TRBD1. Per germline, CDR1 SEHNR and CDR2 FQNEAQ (reference sequence). The trim removed 3 bases at V and 5 bases at J, leaving 2 bases unmatched. CDR3 size: 13 residues. As DNA, the CDR3 is TGTGCCAGCAGCTTGCAGGGGGCTGAGACCCAGTACTTC. It is translated as CASSLQGAETQYF.

This chain connects TRBV7-2 to TRBJ1-2, with TRBD1 matching over 7 bases. With 1 base clipped from V and 5 bases from J, the junction kept 4 bases outside the gene matches. Germline V gene lookup returns CDR1 SGHTA and CDR2 FQGNSA. The CDR3 spans 14 residues. As DNA, the CDR3 is TGTGCCAGCAGCTTAGGAGGGGGCGGTTATGGCTACACCTTC. Its protein product is CASSLGGGGYGYTF. The full variable domain, its missing parts supplied by reference TRBV7-2 and TRBJ1-2, is GAGVSQSPSNKVTEKGKDVELRCDPISGHTALYWYRQSLGQGLEFLIYFQGNSAPDKSGLPSDRFSAERTGGSVSTLTIQRTQQEDSAVYLCASSLGGGGYGYTFGSGTRLTVV.

With regard to this clone: No DNA is shown, since the ends of the CDR3 on it are uncertain; the CDR3 is the one TCRdb lists. The chain joins TRBV19 to TRBJ2-3; the D call TRBD2 from the table was never checked on the DNA. In germline, CDR1 is LNHDA, CDR2 SQIVND (reference sequence). Termini included, the CDR3 measures 16 amino acids. The CDR3 loop reads CASSILAGMSTDTQYF.

The chain is built from TRBV6-5 and TRBJ1-5; TRBD1 matches 8 bases. The V segment lost 6 bases and the J segment 1 base; nucleotides outside the gene matches: 5. CDR1 is MNHEY and CDR2 is SVGAGI in the germline V gene. CDR3 length: 15 amino acids. The CDR3, as DNA: TGTGCCAGCAGAGAACAGGGGGTGAGCAATCAGCCCCAGCATTTT. It specifies CASREQGVSNQPQHF.

The chain couples TRBV5-5 to TRBJ2-7, with a weak D call TRBD2 (5 bases). There are 14 residues in the CDR3. V was clipped by 0 bases and J by 2 bases, with 9 bases between them. The V gene's germline CDR1 is SGHKS and CDR2 YYEKEE (reference sequence). The CDR3 coding sequence is TGTGCCAGCAGCTTGGACGGGGTAGCCTACGAGCAGTACTTC. Translating it yields CASSLDGVAYEQYF.

The chain uses TRBV5-6 and TRBJ1-5, with TRBD1 matching over 9 bases. The CDR3 loop spans 16 amino acids. Trimming took 4 bases from V and 5 from J; bases not matched to a gene: 10. Germline V gives CDR1 SGHDT, CDR2 YYEEEE. CDR3 in amino acids: CASSTATGGKDQPQHF. The DNA of the CDR3 is TGTGCCAGCAGCACGGCCACAGGGGGCAAAGATCAGCCCCAGCATTTT.

The chain combines TRBV7-2 with TRBJ2-7, with 8 nucleotides matching TRBD1. V gave up 1 base and J gave up 9 bases; unmatched junction bases: 8. The CDR3 consists of 14 residues. CDR1 SGHTA and CDR2 FQGNSA come from the germline V gene. CDR3 bases: TGTGCCAGCAGCTTAGATGCGGGACAGGCCGTGCAGTACTTC. Amino acids: CASSLDAGQAVQYF.

The V gene is TRBV19, the J gene TRBJ1-2, with 10 positions matching TRBD1. V shed 5 bases and J 1 base; nucleotides not matched to a gene: 4. The CDR3 runs 15 residues. Germline V gene data show CDR1 as LNHDA and CDR2 as SQIVND (reference sequence). Here the CDR3 reads CASSWDRGVNYGYTF. The CDR3 nucleotides are TGTGCCAGTAGTTGGGACAGGGGAGTTAACTATGGCTACACCTTC.

This clone was detected a few times. This chain connects TRBV2 to TRBJ2-7, with D maybe TRBD2 (5 bases). The CDR3 has 13 residues. The V gene lost 6 bases and the J gene lost 3 bases, with 12 bases spanning the gap. The germline gives CDR1 SNHLY, CDR2 FYNNEI. Here the CDR3 reads CASRDRLLYEQYF. The CDR3 DNA is TGTGCCAGCAGGGATCGACTACTCTACGAGCAGTACTTC.

CDR3 in DNA: TGTGCCAGCAGTTTAGCCGGGTTTGAAGCTTTCTTT. Protein: CASSLAGFEAFF. The chain is built from TRBV28 and TRBJ1-1; D gene unclear. Deletions cut 2 bases from V and 7 bases from J, with 8 bases between. Looked up from germline, CDR1 is MDHEN and CDR2 is SYDVKM. This CDR3 contains 12 residues.

The genes are TRBV5-1 and TRBJ2-7; TRBD2 matches 9 bases. CDR1 is SGHRS and CDR2 is YFSETQ in the germline V gene. The CDR3 totals 15 residues. J was trimmed by 5 bases and V by 0 bases; bases with no gene match: 6. CDR3 DNA sequence: TGCGCCAGCAGCTTGGATAGCGGGAGCAGCGACGAGCAGTACTTC. Amino acid sequence: CASSLDSGSSDEQYF.

The chain uses TRBV5-6 and TRBJ2-7, with TRBD1 matching 7 bases. Germline V gives CDR1 SGHDT, CDR2 YYEEEE. V lost 3 bases and J lost 5; bases outside the gene matches: 8. The CDR3 covers 14 residues. CDR3 sequence (DNA): TGTGCCAGCAGCTCGAAAGCAACAGGGGACGAGCAGTACTTC. Its protein product is CASSSKATGDEQYF. Together with reference TRBV5-6 and TRBJ2-7, the CDR3 gives the full variable domain: DAGVTQSPTHLIKTRGQQVTLRCSPKSGHDTVSWYQQALGQGPQFIFQYYEEEERQRGNFPDRFSGHQFPNYSSELNVNALLLGDSALYLCASSSKATGDEQYFGPGTRLTVT.

The rearrangement joins TRBV10-2 to TRBJ1-5; D is unclear. The CDR3 sequence is 16 residues long. Germline V gene data show CDR1 as WSHSY and CDR2 as SAAADI. V lost 0 bases to trimming and J lost 3 bases, with 12 bases between them. The CDR3 protein is CASSESKAGPNQPQHF. CDR3 coding DNA: TGCGCCAGCAGTGAGTCGAAAGCGGGTCCCAATCAGCCCCAGCATTTT.

The CDR3 DNA follows: TGTGCCAGCAGGGACAGGGATCACTATGGCTACACCTTC. The encoded protein is CASRDRDHYGYTF. J is TRBJ1-2 and V is TRBV6-1; 8 bases map to TRBD1. The junction had 3 bases not matched to a gene; V was cut back by 6 bases and J by 3 bases. Germline V gene data show CDR1 as MNHNS and CDR2 as SASEGT. This CDR3 spans 13 amino acids.

The rearrangement joins TRBV5-1 to TRBJ1-1, with 7 positions matching TRBD1. The CDR3 contains 14 residues. Germline V lookup: CDR1 SGHRS, CDR2 YFSETQ. J gave up 10 bases and V 0 bases, and 9 bases lay outside the gene matches. For the CDR3, the DNA is TGCGCCAGCAGCTTGGTTTCCGACAGGGACCCAGCTTTCTTT. Encoded protein: CASSLVSDRDPAFF.

The chain couples TRBV27 to TRBJ2-2; a weak D match, TRBD1 (5 bases). Germline V gives CDR1 MNHEY, CDR2 SMNVEV (reference sequence). CDR3 length equals 16 residues. Trimming removed 5 bases from V and 3 bases from J, with 16 bases in between. The CDR3: CASSSRQFRDTGELFF. DNA for the CDR3: TGTGCCAGCAGTAGCCGACAGTTTCGGGACACCGGGGAGCTGTTTTTT.

The J gene is TRBJ2-1, the V gene TRBV7-9; 10 bases fit TRBD1. The CDR3 has 17 residues. Germline loops: CDR1 SEHNR, CDR2 FQNEAQ (reference sequence). After removal of 6 bases from V and 8 bases from J, the junction contained 16 bases not matched to a gene. The CDR3 here is CASRHNPGQGPTDEQFF. DNA for the CDR3: TGTGCCAGCAGGCATAATCCGGGACAGGGGCCTACCGATGAGCAGTTCTTC.

The V and J genes are TRBV19 and TRBJ1-1; maybe TRBD1 (6 bases). V lost 1 base to trimming and J lost 0 bases, with 12 bases between them. Germline V lookup: CDR1 LNHDA, CDR2 SQIVND (reference sequence). The CDR3 runs 16 residues. The CDR3 DNA reads TGTGCCAGTAGTATAGCTGGACAGAAATTGAACACTGAAGCTTTCTTT. This sequence encodes CASSIAGQKLNTEAFF.

This clone was detected once. The chain recombines TRBV6-6 with TRBJ1-1; D gene unclear. This CDR3 has 13 amino acids. Germline CDR1 and CDR2: MNHNY and SVGAGI (reference sequence). V lost 7 bases to trimming and J lost 4 bases, with 13 bases between them. This CDR3 reads CASNDVRGTEAFF. Written as DNA, the CDR3 is TGTGCCAGCAATGACGTGCGGGGCACTGAAGCTTTCTTT.